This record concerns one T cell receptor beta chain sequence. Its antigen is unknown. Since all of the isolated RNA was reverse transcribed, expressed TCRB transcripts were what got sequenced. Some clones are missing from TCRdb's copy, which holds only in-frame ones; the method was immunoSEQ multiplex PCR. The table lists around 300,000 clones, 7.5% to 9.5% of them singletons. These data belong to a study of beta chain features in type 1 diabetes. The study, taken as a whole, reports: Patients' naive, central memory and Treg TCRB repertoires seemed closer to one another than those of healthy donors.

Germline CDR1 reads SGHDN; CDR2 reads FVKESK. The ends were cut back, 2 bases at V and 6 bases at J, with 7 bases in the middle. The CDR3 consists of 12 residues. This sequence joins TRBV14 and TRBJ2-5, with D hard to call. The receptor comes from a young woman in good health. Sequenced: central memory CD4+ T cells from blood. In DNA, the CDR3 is TGTGCCAGCAGCCAAAGCTGGAAGACCCAGTACTTC. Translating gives CASSQSWKTQYF.